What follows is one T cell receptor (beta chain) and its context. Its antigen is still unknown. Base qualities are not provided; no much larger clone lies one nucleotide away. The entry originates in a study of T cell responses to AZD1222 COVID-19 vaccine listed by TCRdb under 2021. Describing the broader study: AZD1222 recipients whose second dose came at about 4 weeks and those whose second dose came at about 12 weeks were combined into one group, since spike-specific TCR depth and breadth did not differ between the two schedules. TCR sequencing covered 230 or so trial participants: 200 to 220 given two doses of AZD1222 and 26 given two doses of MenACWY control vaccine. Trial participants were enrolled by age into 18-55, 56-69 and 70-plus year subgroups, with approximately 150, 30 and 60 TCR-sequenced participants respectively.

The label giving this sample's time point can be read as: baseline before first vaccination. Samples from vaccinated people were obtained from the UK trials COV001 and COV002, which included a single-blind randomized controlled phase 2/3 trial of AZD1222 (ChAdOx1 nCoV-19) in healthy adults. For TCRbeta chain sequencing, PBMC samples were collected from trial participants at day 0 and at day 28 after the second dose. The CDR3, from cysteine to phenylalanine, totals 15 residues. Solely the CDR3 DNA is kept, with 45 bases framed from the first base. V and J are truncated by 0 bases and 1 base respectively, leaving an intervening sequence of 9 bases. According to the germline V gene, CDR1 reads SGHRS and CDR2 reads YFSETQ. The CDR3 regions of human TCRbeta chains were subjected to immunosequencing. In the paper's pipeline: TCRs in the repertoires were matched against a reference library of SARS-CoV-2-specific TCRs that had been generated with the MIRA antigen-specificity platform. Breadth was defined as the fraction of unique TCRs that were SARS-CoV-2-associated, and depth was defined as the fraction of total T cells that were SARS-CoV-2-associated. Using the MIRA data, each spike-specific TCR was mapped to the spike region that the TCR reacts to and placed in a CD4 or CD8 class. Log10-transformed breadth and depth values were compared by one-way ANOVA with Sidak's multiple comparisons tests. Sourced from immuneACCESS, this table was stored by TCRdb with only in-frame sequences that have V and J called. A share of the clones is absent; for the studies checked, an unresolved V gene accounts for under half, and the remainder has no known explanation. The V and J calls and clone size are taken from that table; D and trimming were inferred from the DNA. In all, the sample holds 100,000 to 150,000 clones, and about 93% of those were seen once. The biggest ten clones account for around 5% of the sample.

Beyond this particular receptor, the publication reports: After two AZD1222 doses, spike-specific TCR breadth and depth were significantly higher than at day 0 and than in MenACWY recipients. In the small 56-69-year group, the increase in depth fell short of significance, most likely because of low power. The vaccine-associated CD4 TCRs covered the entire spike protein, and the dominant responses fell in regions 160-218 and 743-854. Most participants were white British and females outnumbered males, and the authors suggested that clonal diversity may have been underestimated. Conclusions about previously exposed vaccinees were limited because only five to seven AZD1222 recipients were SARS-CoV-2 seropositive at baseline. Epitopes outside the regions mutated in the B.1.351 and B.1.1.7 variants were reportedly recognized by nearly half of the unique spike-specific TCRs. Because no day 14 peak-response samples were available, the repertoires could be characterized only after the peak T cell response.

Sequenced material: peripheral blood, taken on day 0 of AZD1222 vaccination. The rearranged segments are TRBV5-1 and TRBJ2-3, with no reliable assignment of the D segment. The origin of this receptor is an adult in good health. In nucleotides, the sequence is TGCGCCAGCAGCTTGGGGAACAGAGGCACAGATACGCAGTATTTT. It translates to CASSLGNRGTDTQYF. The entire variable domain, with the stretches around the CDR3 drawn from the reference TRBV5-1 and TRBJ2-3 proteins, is KAGVTQTPRYLIKTRGQQVTLSCSPISGHRSVSWYQQTPGQGLQFLFEYFSETQRNKGNFPGRFSGRQFSNSRSEMNVSTLELGDSALYLCASSLGNRGTDTQYFGPGTRLTVL.